What follows are 5 T cell receptor beta chains derived from one specimen sequenced in a study of blood T cell repertoires in COVID-19. Sequencing used immunoSEQ multiplex PCR; TCRdb keeps in-frame clones, though not all of them. The data contain some 200,000 clones, 84% of them seen just once; the ten biggest clones take up over 6.5%. Sequencing input: PBMCs or T cells enriched from blood (not recorded which). The source is a man aged 35 to 55 who had recovered from COVID-19.

The chain has TRBV20-1 and TRBJ1-4; D perhaps matches TRBD1 (6 bases). This CDR3 has 11 amino acids. The V end was cut by 6 bases, the J end by 14 bases, with 16 bases between. Germline CDR1 reads DFQATT; CDR2 reads SNEGSKA (reference sequence). CDR3 sequence (DNA): TGCAGTGCGGGACTACAGGGAAGGCTGTTTTTT. Translated: CSAGLQGRLFF.

The genes are TRBV11-2 and TRBJ2-5; tentative D call: TRBD2 (6 bases). The germline CDR1 and CDR2 sequences are SGHAT and FQNNGV. This CDR3 spans 14 amino acids. The ends were cut back, 4 bases at V and 1 base at J, with 10 bases in the middle. CDR3 in amino acids: CASSSRRGQETQYF. DNA of the CDR3: TGTGCCAGCAGCTCAAGGCGGGGCCAAGAGACCCAGTACTTC.

J is TRBJ2-5 and V is TRBV9; TRBD2 is a possible D gene (7 bases). V was trimmed by 4 bases and J by 4 bases, leaving 17 bases between them. The CDR3 runs 15 residues. Looked up from germline, CDR1 is SGDLS and CDR2 is YYNGEE. For the CDR3, the DNA is TGTGCCAGCAGCCCCCGCTGGGGGGGGGCAGAGACCCAGTACTTC. It specifies CASSPRWGGAETQYF.

This rearrangement joins TRBV28 to TRBJ2-2, with 7 bases that match TRBD1. The J segment lost 4 bases and the V segment lost 9 bases, leaving 11 bases of the junction unmatched. Per the germline V gene, CDR1 is MDHEN and CDR2 is SYDVKM. This CDR3 is built from 15 residues. The CDR3 coding sequence is TGTGCCAGTCTCCCCGGACAGGTTATCACCGGGGAGCTGTTTTTT. Amino acids: CASLPGQVITGELFF.

This clone has more than one count but fewer than ten. The gene calls are TRBV7-9 and TRBJ1-1; 8 bases match TRBD1. Germline CDR1 SEHNR, CDR2 FQNEAQ (reference sequence). The ends lost 6 bases at V and 5 bases at J; junction bases unmatched: 11. This CDR3 spans 15 amino acids. The CDR3 region is CASSSVRTGWTEAFF. In nucleotides, the CDR3 is TGTGCCAGCAGTTCTGTACGGACAGGGTGGACTGAAGCTTTCTTT. Using reference TRBV7-9 and TRBJ1-1 for the parts outside the CDR3, the full variable domain is DTGVSQNPRHKITKRGQNVTFRCDPISEHNRLYWYRQTLGQGPEFLTYFQNEAQLEKSRLLSDRFSAERPKGSFSTLEIQRTEQGDSAMYLCASSSVRTGWTEAFFGQGTRLTVV.